These T cell receptor beta chains were read from a single sample in a study of T cell responses to AZD1222 COVID-19 vaccine. Profiling relied on immunoSEQ multiplex PCR, and the TCRdb table lists in-frame clones only, not all of them. The top ten clones hold about 9.8% of a sample with roughly 140,000 clones, 85% to 90% of them seen once. Sequences were derived from peripheral blood, sampled 28 days after the second AZD1222 dose. These receptors were obtained from an adult who received the AZD1222 COVID-19 vaccine. Both conserved end residues are part of each CDR3. A D gene is named only where the DNA matches it firmly. Expanded clones get a size class; other rows say once, few or many, or leave the size out.

>TRBV5-4|TRBD2|14|NA|TRBJ2-1
TGTGCCAGCAGCTTGAAGGGCGGGAGCCGTGAGCAGTTCTTC
CASSLKGGSREQFF
>TRBV6-1|NA|17|NA|TRBJ1-1
TGTGCCAGCAGTGAAGCGCTTCTCGGGGGGCGGAACACTGAAGCTTTCTTT
CASSEALLGGRNTEAFF
>TRBV21-1|NA|16|NA|TRBJ2-1
TGTGCCAGCAGGGGACTAGCGGGAGGGGTGGACAATGAGCAGTTCTTC
CASRGLAGGVDNEQFF
>TRBV28|NA|13|once|TRBJ2-2
TGTGCCAGCAGTGCACCAAACACCGGGGAGCTGTTTTTT
CASSAPNTGELFF
>TRBV28|NA|12|NA|TRBJ2-3
TGTGCCAGCAGATTAGGAGGGCGGGGGCAGTATTTT
CASRLGGRGQYF
>TRBV7-2|NA|14|NA|TRBJ1-6
TGTGCCAGCAGCTTAATCCAGAATAATTCACCCCTCCACTTT
CASSLIQNNSPLHF
>TRBV11-2|NA|16|NA|TRBJ2-1
TGTGCCAGCAGCTCCCAGGGAGGTTATTCGGGGAATGAGCAGTTCTTC
CASSSQGGYSGNEQFF
>TRBV7-2|NA|18|NA|TRBJ1-2
TGTGCCAGCAGCTCCAGAGGAGGGGACCCTATCTATAACTATGGCTACACCTTC
CASSSRGGDPIYNYGYTF
>TRBV19|NA|13|NA|TRBJ1-2
TGTGCCAGTAGTACGGGACTTGCAGGCGGCTACACCTTC
CASSTGLAGGYTF
>TRBV11-2|NA|14|NA|TRBJ1-6
TGTGCCAGCAGCTTCGGCAGGGGCAATTCACCCCTCCACTTT
CASSFGRGNSPLHF
>TRBV11-2|NA|18|NA|TRBJ2-7
TGTGCCAGCAGCTTAGACGGCGGCAGGGCCGGTTTAGACTACGAGCAGTACTTC
CASSLDGGRAGLDYEQYF
>TRBV19|TRBD1|16|NA|TRBJ2-6
TGTGCCACTTCGGGACAGGGTTCCGCTGGGGCCAACGTCCTGACTTTC
CATSGQGSAGANVLTF
>TRBV30|NA|15|NA|TRBJ1-3
TGTGCCTGGAGTCCTACACTGAGCTCTGGAAACACCATATATTTT
CAWSPTLSSGNTIYF
>TRBV19|NA|20|few|TRBJ2-7
TGTGCCAGTAGTGTAACCGGGGAGCCGATCCCGCAGCGACGAGTCTACGAGCAGTACTTC
CASSVTGEPIPQRRVYEQYF
>TRBV9|NA|15|NA|TRBJ2-1
TGTGCCAGCAGCCGTCTTGGGGGAGTGGGTAATGAGCAGTTCTTC
CASSRLGGVGNEQFF
>TRBV28|NA|15|NA|TRBJ1-4
TGTGCCAGCCAGAAACCGCAGCCCCATAATGAAAAACTGTTTTTT
CASQKPQPHNEKLFF
>TRBV18|NA|18|NA|TRBJ1-2
TGTGCCAGCTCCCTTGCTCCTAATTGGGAGGGCGCTAACTATGGCTACACCTTC
CASSLAPNWEGANYGYTF
>TRBV27|NA|13|NA|TRBJ2-1
TGTGCCAGCCGGGAACACGGGTACAATGAGCAGTTCTTC
CASREHGYNEQFF
>TRBV5-1|NA|13|NA|TRBJ2-7
TGCGCCAGCAGGACCAGCGGCTCCTACGAGCAGTACTTC
CASRTSGSYEQYF
>TRBV28|TRBD1|16|NA|TRBJ2-1
TGTGCCAGCAGTTTATCGGAGACAGGGTCCTACAATGAGCAGTTCTTC
CASSLSETGSYNEQFF
>TRBV30|NA|11|NA|TRBJ1-2
TGTGCCCGGGACGAGGGGTATGGCTACACCTTC
CARDEGYGYTF
>TRBV5-4|NA|12|NA|TRBJ1-1
TGTGCCAGCAGCTTGGGGGACACTGAAGCTTTCTTT
CASSLGDTEAFF
>TRBV6-5|TRBD1|13|NA|TRBJ2-7
TGTGCCAGCGGGACAGGGAATAACTACGAGCAGTACTTC
CASGTGNNYEQYF
>TRBV28|NA|16|NA|TRBJ1-2
TGTGCCAGCAGAGCCCCCTTGGGGGGGATTAACTATGGCTACACCTTC
CASRAPLGGINYGYTF
>TRBV19|NA|16|NA|TRBJ2-2
TGTGCCAGTAGTATAGGGGCGGGAAAGAACACCGGGGAGCTGTTTTTT
CASSIGAGKNTGELFF
>TRBV2|TRBD1|15|once|TRBJ1-2
TGTGCCAGCAGGCCTATGCCGGGACAGATCTATGGCTACACCTTC
CASRPMPGQIYGYTF
>TRBV9|TRBD1|14|NA|TRBJ1-1
TGTGCCAGCAGCGCCGGGACAGGGAATACTGAAGCTTTCTTT
CASSAGTGNTEAFF
>TRBV7-8|NA|13|NA|TRBJ1-1
TGTGCCAGCAGCTTAAAGACAGCTAAACAAGCTTTCTTT
CASSLKTAKQAFF
>TRBV5-1|NA|14|NA|TRBJ2-3
TGCGCCAGCAGCTTGGGACAGTTCCGAGATACGCAGTATTTT
CASSLGQFRDTQYF
>TRBV19|NA|15|NA|TRBJ2-7
TGTGCCAGTAGTATCGGACCGGGACGCCACTACGAGCAGTACTTC
CASSIGPGRHYEQYF
>TRBV30|NA|14|NA|TRBJ1-3
TGTGCCTGGAGTGCTTACTACTCTGGAAACACCATATATTTT
CAWSAYYSGNTIYF
>TRBV6-6|NA|12|once|TRBJ1-6
TGTGCCAGCAGACCAATGGGGTCACCCCTCCACTTT
CASRPMGSPLHF
>TRBV7-9|TRBD1|12|NA|TRBJ2-7
TGTGCCAGCAGCTTGACAGGGGACGAGCAGTACTTC
CASSLTGDEQYF
>TRBV2|NA|14|NA|TRBJ2-1
TGTGCCAGCAGACTAGCCCAAATGGGGAATGAGCAGTTCTTC
CASRLAQMGNEQFF
>TRBV7-3|NA|14|NA|TRBJ2-3
TGTGCCAGCAGCTGGGGACCGAGCACAGATACGCAGTATTTT
CASSWGPSTDTQYF
>TRBV7-9|NA|16|NA|TRBJ2-3
TGTGCCAGCAGCTTAGGTGAACGGGCCTCGTATGATACGCAGTATTTT
CASSLGERASYDTQYF
>TRBV4-1|NA|11|few|TRBJ1-2
TGCGCCAGCGACAAGAACTATGGCTACACCTTC
CASDKNYGYTF